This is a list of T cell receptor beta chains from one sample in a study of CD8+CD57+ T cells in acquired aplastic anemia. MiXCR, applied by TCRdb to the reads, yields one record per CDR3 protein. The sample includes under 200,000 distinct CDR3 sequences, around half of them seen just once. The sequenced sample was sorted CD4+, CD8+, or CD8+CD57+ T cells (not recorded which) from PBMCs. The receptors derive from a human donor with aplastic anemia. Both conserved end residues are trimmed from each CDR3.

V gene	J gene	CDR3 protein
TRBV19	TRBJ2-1	ASSISGLAGGGLKEQF
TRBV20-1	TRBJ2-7	SASHPQAYEQY
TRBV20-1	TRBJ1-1	SAIRGSPNTEAF
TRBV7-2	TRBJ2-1	ASSLAGGLSNEQF
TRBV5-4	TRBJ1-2	ASSEGQGSYYGYT
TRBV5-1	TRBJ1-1	ASSFGGRNTEAF
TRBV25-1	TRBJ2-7	ASSGGNEQY
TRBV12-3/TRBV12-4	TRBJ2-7	ASTRGPYEQY
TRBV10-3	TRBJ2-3	AIRETGVSTDTQY
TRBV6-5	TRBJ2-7	ASSYSGASYEQY
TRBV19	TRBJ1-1	ASRQVDTPNTEAF
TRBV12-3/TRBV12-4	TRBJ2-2	ASKDREYTGELF
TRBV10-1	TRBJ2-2	ASSALAGNGELF
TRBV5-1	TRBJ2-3	ASSYDGGEQY
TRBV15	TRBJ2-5	ATSRVGRGRGETQY
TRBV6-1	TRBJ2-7	ASTSEGGAAWEQY
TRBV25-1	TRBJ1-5	ASLQTGISNQPQH
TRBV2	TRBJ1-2	ASSEWTGGEGEYGYT
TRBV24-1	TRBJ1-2	ATSDPDRLDGYT
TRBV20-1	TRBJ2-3	SARASGTDTQY
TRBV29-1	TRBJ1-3	SAREAYSGNTIY
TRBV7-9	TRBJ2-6	ASSLGGGGSRRANVLT
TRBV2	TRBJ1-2	ASSEAVQGAAWSHGCT
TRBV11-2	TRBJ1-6	ASSLDRRSSSSYNSPLH